This TCR beta chain is drawn from a study of cytomegalovirus exposure and HLA in healthy donors. Findings and limits, study-wide: Presence/absence analyses took donor sequencing depth as roughly uniform.

A multiplex PCR was run with 60 Vbeta primers and 13 Jbeta primers. The protocol was immunoSEQ multiplex PCR, while the TCRdb copy is restricted to in-frame clones and leaves out a portion. The data contain 150,000 to 200,000 clones, roughly 79% of them singletons. Germline CDR1 is SGHVS and CDR2 is FNYEAQ. CDR3 length equals 13 residues. V lost 5 bases, J lost 11 bases, and 18 bases lay in between. To note about this clone: The antigen is unknown.

What was sequenced was PBMCs. This receptor was obtained from a woman in her thirties in good health and CMV-seropositive. The V and J genes are TRBV7-6 and TRBJ1-1; unclear D gene. The CDR3 sequence: CASSPSGEGYAFF. CDR3 in DNA: TGTGCCAGCAGCCCGTCTGGGGAGGGCTACGCTTTCTTT.